The 2 T cell receptor beta chains below were found in one sample sequenced in a study of Ad26.COV2.S vaccination and SARS-CoV-2 variants. Sequencing was performed with immunoSEQ multiplex PCR; in TCRdb, only in-frame clones are kept and a portion is missing. Of under 550,000 clones in the sample, about 93% were seen once. Sample treatment: over 15 received Ad26.COV2.S at low or high dose, single or two shots; about 5 received placebo; per-sample allocation not given. The samples were gathered on day 63 after the first injection of vaccine or placebo. The starting material was peripheral blood, obtained in a trial of Ad26.COV2.S vaccine versus placebo. These receptors came from a person between 18 and 60 years old who received the Ad26.COV2.S COVID-19 vaccine or a placebo.

This rearrangement joins TRBV30 to TRBJ2-1; 7 nucleotides line up with TRBD1. J lost 1 base, V lost 3 bases, and 3 bases had no gene match. This CDR3 region has 14 residues. Germline CDR1 is GTSNPN and CDR2 is SVGIG (reference sequence). CDR3 nucleotides: TGTGCCTGGAGGAGACAGGGATCCTACAATGAGCAGTTCTTC. This sequence encodes CAWRRQGSYNEQFF.

The chain carries TRBV2 and TRBJ2-4; the match to TRBD1 covers 7 bases. With 2 bases clipped from V and 5 bases from J, the junction kept 6 bases outside the gene matches. In germline, CDR1 is SNHLY, CDR2 FYNNEI. CDR3 length equals 15 residues. The CDR3 DNA sequence: TGTGCCAGCAGTGAAAGACAGGGAATGGAAAACATTCAGTACTTC. This sequence encodes CASSERQGMENIQYF.